These 32 T cell receptor beta chains share one sample of origin, sequenced in a study of regulatory T cells in long-lasting Graves disease. Construction of the TCR beta libraries employed iRepertoire HTBI primers in conjunction with Arm-PCR of CDR3 regions. TCRdb reprocessed the multiplex PCR reads via MiXCR and lists one record per CDR3 protein. The table shows roughly 500,000 distinct CDR3 sequences, with about 13% occurring only once. Sample time point: newly diagnosed GD, antithyroid drugs for less than 3 months. There was RNA extracted from PBMCs, and the TCR library was made from it. This sample also appeared in a second study, on T cells in Graves' hyperthyroidism and ophthalmopathy.

The sequences come from peripheral blood mononuclear cells (PBMCs), collected at new diagnosis, from a patient treated with antithyroid drugs. These receptors were collected from a man between 25 and 39 years old with Graves disease.

This clonotype was detected many times. The chain combines TRBV28 with TRBJ2-1, with a weak D call TRBD2 (5 bases). CDR1 is MDHEN, CDR2 SYDVKM, per germline. V was shortened by 6 bases and J by 7 bases, with 19 bases between the two germline ends. There are 15 residues in the CDR3. CDR3 DNA: TGTGCCAGCAGCTTCAGCCGGCGGTCGGGAAATGAGCAGTTCTTC. Protein: CASSFSRRSGNEQFF.

The chain has TRBV7-8 and TRBJ1-5; D is unclear. Trimming removed 5 bases from V and 11 bases from J, with 16 bases in between. Germline loops: CDR1 SGHVS, CDR2 FQNEAQ. The CDR3 extends over 13 amino acids. The CDR3 nucleotides read TGTGCCAGCAGCCGCTACAGATTGGAGGCCCAGCATTTT. It translates to CASSRYRLEAQHF.

This clonotype was seen at least ten times. The CDR3 bases are TGTGCCAGCAGCTTGAGGGCGCTTGAAGCTTTCTTT. It codes for CASSLRALEAFF. J is TRBJ1-1 and V is TRBV5-6; D remains unclear. The germline V and J ends were trimmed by 1 base and 7 bases, with 8 bases remaining between them. This CDR3 has 12 amino acids. Germline V gene data show CDR1 as SGHDT and CDR2 as YYEEEE.

This clonotype was counted at least ten times. The chain has TRBV15 and TRBJ1-4; a weak D match, TRBD1 (6 bases). With 0 bases removed from V and 0 bases from J, the gap between germline ends came to 20 bases. This CDR3 is 20 amino acids long. Germline CDR1 reads LNHNV; CDR2 reads YYDKDF (reference sequence). Written as DNA, the CDR3 is TGTGCCACCAGCAGAGATGCCCGAACAGGGCTAAGGGCAACTAATGAAAAACTGTTTTTT. Translated, it gives CATSRDARTGLRATNEKLFF.

This clonotype has at least ten counts. J is TRBJ2-2 and V is TRBV10-1, with D maybe TRBD2 (5 bases). The CDR3 runs 15 residues. CDR1 and CDR2 from the germline V gene are WNHNN and SYGVQD (reference sequence). V shed 11 bases and J shed 0 bases, with 16 bases lying between them. CDR3 bases: TGCGCCTCACAAGAGGGTTCTGCGAACACCGGGGAGCTGTTTTTT. Translated, it gives CASQEGSANTGELFF.

This clonotype was observed many times. This chain links TRBV27 with TRBJ1-2, with D maybe TRBD1 (5 bases). Germline V CDR1 and CDR2: MNHEY, SMNVEV (reference sequence). V shed 10 bases and J shed 5 bases, with 20 bases lying between them. The CDR3 loop spans 14 amino acids. The DNA for the CDR3 is TGTGCCACCGGCGGGGGTAGGGCCCCTTATGGCTACACCTTC. It specifies CATGGGRAPYGYTF.

Note on this clonotype: This sequence may be a read error, since a much larger clone differs from it by one base. The chain combines TRBV6-1 with TRBJ2-1, with 9 bases aligning to TRBD1. From germline, CDR1 is MNHNS and CDR2 SASEGT. The CDR3 loop spans 14 amino acids. V lost 8 bases and J lost 10; bases outside the gene matches: 12. The DNA of the CDR3 is TGTGCCAGCCTCCCTGGGACAGGGTCCTACGAGCAGTTCTTC. Translated, it gives CASLPGTGSYEQFF.

This clonotype was counted only a few times. DNA of the CDR3: TGTGCCAGCAGCCAAGTATCAGGGGCCTACGAGCAGTACTTC. It translates to CASSQVSGAYEQYF. The chain uses TRBV14 and TRBJ2-7; weak D call: TRBD1 (6 bases). V lost 1 base, J lost 2 bases, and 9 bases lay in between. Germline CDR1 and CDR2: SGHDN and FVKESK. This CDR3 comprises 14 residues.

This clonotype was seen repeatedly, ten times or more. The V gene is TRBV7-9, the J gene TRBJ2-3; 11 positions match TRBD2. J lost 2 bases, V lost 5 bases, and 9 bases had no gene match. The CDR3 contains 17 residues. Germline CDR1 and CDR2: SEHNR and FQNEAQ (reference sequence). DNA of the CDR3: TGTGCCAGCAGCCCAAGTGGGACTAGCGGTACCACAGATACGCAGTATTTT. This codes for CASSPSGTSGTTDTQYF.

In its sample, this clonotype was seen a few times. V is TRBV16 and J is TRBJ2-7; 11 bases line up with TRBD2. CDR1 and CDR2 (germline): KGHSY, FQNENV. CDR3 length equals 18 residues. V shed 6 bases and J 7 bases; nucleotides not matched to a gene: 20. In nucleotides, the CDR3 is TGTGCCAGCAGTCACCAACCTTTAGCCGTAGCGGGAGGGTTTGAGCAGTACTTC. It specifies CASSHQPLAVAGGFEQYF.

In the case of this clonotype: One end of the junction varies from germline; a read error may be responsible. This chain connects TRBV25-1 to TRBJ2-5; 9 bases map to TRBD1. Germline V gene data show CDR1 as MGHDK and CDR2 as SYGVNS. This CDR3 has 15 amino acids. The CDR3 DNA follows: TGTGCCAGCTCACGCCCTGGGACAGGGAGAGAGTCCCAGTACTTC. Its protein product is CASSRPGTGRESQYF.

This clonotype was found many times. The rearrangement joins TRBV29-1 to TRBJ2-5; tentatively, D is TRBD2 (5 bases). V was cut by 5 bases and J by 2 bases, with 12 bases left in between. The CDR3 extends over 13 amino acids. Germline V gives CDR1 SQVTM, CDR2 ANQGSEA. The DNA of the CDR3 is TGCAGCGTTCCTCTGGACTGGCAAGAGACCCAGTACTTC. This codes for CSVPLDWQETQYF.

Notes on this clonotype: This may stem from a read error, because a much larger clone lies one nucleotide away. The chain recombines TRBV20-1 with TRBJ2-1; D gene uncertain. Germline assignment: CDR1 DFQATT and CDR2 SNEGSKA (reference sequence). This CDR3 is 10 amino acids long. DNA for the CDR3: TGCAGCGCACCCAGCCGAAAGCAGTTCTTC. This gives the protein CSAPSRKQFF.

The V gene is TRBV6-1, the J gene TRBJ1-2, with 11 positions matching TRBD1. V shed 2 bases and J 8 bases; nucleotides not matched to a gene: 13. Germline CDR1 MNHNS, CDR2 SASEGT. The CDR3 has 17 amino acids. CDR3 DNA: TGTGCCAGCAGTGAAAGTTTTATGGGGACAGGGGGTCCCGGCTACACCTTC. Translated: CASSESFMGTGGPGYTF.

This clonotype was recorded many times. The CDR3 loop is CASSEFTLTDTQYF. CDR3 nucleotide sequence: TGTGCCAGCAGTGAGTTTACTCTCACAGATACGCAGTATTTT. This chain links TRBV6-1 with TRBJ2-3, with no clear D. Trimming cost V 3 bases and J 2 bases, with 9 bases left between them. This CDR3 is 14 amino acids long. Germline lookup yields CDR1 MNHNS and CDR2 SASEGT.

This clonotype was counted at least ten times. V and J are TRBV12-3 or TRBV12-4 and TRBJ2-3; TRBD1 agrees at 12 bases. Trimming at V came to 7 bases and at J to 4 bases, leaving 12 bases not matched to a gene. The CDR3 loop spans 17 amino acids. This CDR3 reads CASTNYPGQGAADTQYF. The CDR3 coding sequence is TGTGCCAGCACCAACTACCCGGGACAGGGGGCAGCAGATACGCAGTATTTT.

The sample holds many counts of this clonotype. The genes are TRBV20-1 and TRBJ2-1; TRBD2 is a possible D gene (6 bases). The germline V gene has CDR1 DFQATT and CDR2 SNEGSKA (reference sequence). Trimming cost V 5 bases and J 0 bases, with 14 bases left between them. This CDR3 contains 15 residues. The CDR3 DNA is TGCAGTGCTGGGAGGAATCGAGCCTCCTACAATGAGCAGTTCTTC. As protein: CSAGRNRASYNEQFF.

The rearrangement links TRBV20-1 to TRBJ2-7, with D perhaps given as TRBD1 or TRBD2 (5 bases each). The V end lost 6 bases, the J end lost 1 base, and 10 bases lay between the germline ends. Germline lookup yields CDR1 DFQATT and CDR2 SNEGSKA (reference sequence). This CDR3 region has 12 residues. CDR3 coding DNA: TGCAGTGCGGGGGTAGATTCCTACGAGCAGTACTTC. It translates to CSAGVDSYEQYF.

In this sample, this clonotype turned up many times. The V and J genes are TRBV3-1 and TRBJ1-1, with 10 bases that match TRBD1. Per the germline V gene, CDR1 is LGHDT and CDR2 is YNNKEL (reference sequence). The trim removed 3 bases at V and 2 bases at J, leaving 9 bases unmatched. This CDR3 spans 17 amino acids. The CDR3 sequence is CASSHPGQGTLNTEAFF. CDR3 nucleotides: TGTGCCAGCAGCCATCCGGGACAGGGGACCCTTAACACTGAAGCTTTCTTT.

This clonotype has a handful of counts. One junction end does not reproduce the germline sequence, and a read error may be involved. For the CDR3, the DNA is TGTGCCTGCAGTTTAAAGGGGGCCTCCCTCGGTAATGAGCAGTTCTTC. This gives the protein CACSLKGASLGNEQFF. This chain uses TRBV27 with TRBJ2-1, with TRBD1 identical over 7 bases. The CDR3 extends over 16 amino acids. Germline V gene data show CDR1 as MNHEY and CDR2 as SMNVEV (reference sequence).

This clonotype has a count of ten or more. The V call is TRBV2, the J call TRBJ2-1, with a weak D call TRBD2 (6 bases). The CDR3 has 13 amino acids. Germline CDR1 and CDR2: SNHLY and FYNNEI. V was trimmed by 6 bases and J by 10 bases, leaving 16 bases between them. The CDR3 is CASSRTGLTEQFF. DNA for the CDR3: TGTGCCAGCAGCAGAACGGGACTTACCGAGCAGTTCTTC.

At least ten counts were recorded for this clonotype. This chain joins TRBV12-3 or TRBV12-4 and TRBJ2-7; no clear D. This CDR3 is 12 amino acids long. Trimming left V 5 bases short and J 4 bases short, with 9 bases between. In DNA form, the CDR3 reads TGTGCCAGCAGTCTGAAAGGTTACGAGCAGTACTTC. The encoded protein is CASSLKGYEQYF.

At least ten counts were recorded for this clonotype. The chain is built from TRBV20-1 and TRBJ2-1, with D perhaps matching TRBD2 (6 bases). The CDR3 is made up of 15 amino acids. Germline V CDR1 and CDR2: DFQATT, SNEGSKA (reference sequence). CDR3 residues: CTFGGPLSSYNEQFF. DNA for the CDR3: TGCACCTTTGGAGGGCCCCTCAGCTCCTACAATGAGCAGTTCTTC.

This clonotype was detected ten times or more. The chain is built from TRBV2 and TRBJ2-7; 11 bases line up with TRBD2. The CDR3 has 15 residues. Trimming at V came to 5 bases and at J to 3 bases, leaving 6 bases not matched to a gene. The germline V gene has CDR1 SNHLY and CDR2 FYNNEI. CDR3 coding DNA: TGTGCCAGCAGTTCCACGACTAGCGGGATCTACGAGCAGTACTTC. Protein product: CASSSTTSGIYEQYF.

This clonotype was detected a few times. A single base separates this from a much larger clone, so it may be a read error. This rearrangement joins TRBV6-2 or TRBV6-3 to TRBJ2-4; 10 bases align to TRBD2. CDR1 and CDR2 (germline): MNHEY, SVGEGT. This CDR3 spans 20 amino acids. The V segment lost 4 bases and the J segment 4 bases; nucleotides outside the gene matches: 19. The CDR3 region has the DNA TGTGCCAGCAGTTGCTCGATCTGGCTAGCGGGAGCTTCGGGGAAAAACATTCAGTACTTC. Translation: CASSCSIWLAGASGKNIQYF.

As regards this clonotype: It is likely a read error, because the conserved phenylalanine at the end of the CDR3 is missing. The CDR3 sequence: CASADRGSGANVLTL. The CDR3 DNA is TGTGCCAGCGCCGACAGGGGGTCTGGGGCCAACGTCCTGACTCTC. This chain joins TRBV7-3 and TRBJ2-6, with TRBD1 matching over 9 bases. The CDR3 has 15 amino acids. V lost 8 bases to trimming and J lost 1 base; unmatched junction nucleotides: 3. Germline V lookup: CDR1 SGHTA, CDR2 FQGTGA.

The table lists this clonotype with many counts. The chain is built from TRBV30 and TRBJ1-1; maybe TRBD1 (6 bases). Looked up from germline, CDR1 is GTSNPN and CDR2 is SVGIG (reference sequence). CDR3 length: 13 residues. V lost 4 bases, J lost 3 bases, and 12 bases lay in between. The CDR3 loop reads CAWNTGFDTEAFF. CDR3 DNA sequence: TGTGCCTGGAATACAGGGTTCGACACTGAAGCTTTCTTT.

This clonotype has a count of ten or more. DNA for the CDR3: TGCAGTGCTAGAGATAGCGGGAGGGCCTACGAGCAGTACTTC. Translating gives CSARDSGRAYEQYF. The V and J genes are TRBV20-1 and TRBJ2-7; 11 bases line up with TRBD2. Germline V lookup: CDR1 DFQATT, CDR2 SNEGSKA (reference sequence). Trimming removed 0 bases from V and 2 bases from J; junction bases left unmatched: 0. The length of the CDR3 is 14 residues.

This clonotype has more than one count but fewer than ten. V and J are TRBV7-2 and TRBJ1-2; D is uncertain. From germline, CDR1 is SGHTA and CDR2 FQGNSA. The CDR3 length is 15 residues. The V end lost 2 bases, the J end lost 7 bases, and 17 bases lay between the germline ends. The CDR3 bases are TGTGCCAGCAGCTTAAAGTTCGGGGAAGGATTTGGCTACACCTTC. Translating gives CASSLKFGEGFGYTF. The whole variable domain, filled in from reference TRBV7-2 and TRBJ1-2, reads GAGVSQSPSNKVTEKGKDVELRCDPISGHTALYWYRQSLGQGLEFLIYFQGNSAPDKSGLPSDRFSAERTGGSVSTLTIQRTQQEDSAVYLCASSLKFGEGFGYTFGSGTRLTVV.

This clonotype has ten or more counts. This rearrangement joins TRBV11-2 to TRBJ2-1; D could derive from TRBD1 or TRBD2 (5 bases each). The CDR3 contains 16 residues. V lost 1 base and J 5 bases, leaving 15 bases between the germline ends. Germline lookup yields CDR1 SGHAT and CDR2 FQNNGV. This CDR3 reads CASSLGGGTPNNEQFF. CDR3 sequence (DNA): TGTGCCAGCAGCTTAGGAGGTGGGACCCCCAACAATGAGCAGTTCTTC.

This clonotype was counted at least ten times. The chain employs TRBV20-1 and TRBJ1-2; D call uncertain. The CDR3 totals 16 residues. In germline, CDR1 is DFQATT, CDR2 SNEGSKA (reference sequence). Trimming stripped 0 bases from V and 0 bases from J, with 14 bases between. CDR3 bases: TGCAGTGCTAGAGAAAAGAATCCTACGCCTAACTATGGCTACACCTTC. Translating it yields CSAREKNPTPNYGYTF.

This clonotype was seen at least ten times. The chain uses TRBV7-2 and TRBJ1-3, with D unresolved. Trimming stripped 1 base from V and 8 bases from J, with 12 bases between. Germline CDR1 reads SGHTA; CDR2 reads FQGNSA. The CDR3 consists of 14 residues. DNA for the CDR3: TGTGCCAGCAGCTTAGGATCTGTTGGTGACACCATATATTTT. This translates into CASSLGSVGDTIYF. The full variable domain, its missing parts supplied by reference TRBV7-2 and TRBJ1-3, is GAGVSQSPSNKVTEKGKDVELRCDPISGHTALYWYRQSLGQGLEFLIYFQGNSAPDKSGLPSDRFSAERTGGSVSTLTIQRTQQEDSAVYLCASSLGSVGDTIYFGEGSWLTVV.